The T cell receptor beta chain described here comes from a study of blood T cell repertoires in COVID-19. About the study: The United States, Italy and Spain were the sources of the acute and convalescent COVID-19 samples. T cells, B-cell-depleted T cells, or PBMCs provided the cDNA or gDNA that served as material.

CDR1 is LGHNA, CDR2 YSLEER, per germline. The CDR3 totals 18 residues. The V gene end was trimmed by 3 bases and the J gene end by 2 bases; junction bases not matched to a gene: 11. Authors' processing steps: Amplification with reference gene primers provided the estimates of nucleated cell counts. TCRdb keeps only in-frame clones here, not all; method: immunoSEQ multiplex PCR. That table gives V, J and clone size, and the DNA gave D and trimming. The repertoire has nearly 350,000 clones, 90% to 95% of them found once; the top ten carry around 3.5%. Sequencing input: peripheral blood. The chain recombines TRBV4-3 with TRBJ2-3; 10 bases agree with TRBD2. The TCR was taken from a young woman who had recovered from COVID-19. This CDR3 is CASSQAIAGGGYTDTQYF. In DNA form, the CDR3 reads TGCGCCAGCAGCCAGGCCATAGCGGGGGGCGGGTACACAGATACGCAGTATTTT.